The 10 T cell receptor beta chains listed next were all sequenced from one sample in a study of kidney transplant recipient with SARS-CoV-2 infection (dated by TCRdb to about 2021). The run used an Illumina MiSeq. TCRdb applied fastp at Q25 and MiXCR to the public reads, then kept only in-frame beta chains. For every CDR3 protein sequence, its rows merge into one entry that carries the most common genes and DNA. For this sample there are under 250,000 distinct CDR3 sequences; 29% appear just once. The top ten clonotypes cover roughly 7% of the sample. The time point label, read with the paper, signifies: pre-pandemic baseline sample and day 111 after first positive SARS-CoV-2 test. The sample was a blood sample, taken at baseline and on day 111 from a kidney transplant recipient. These TCRs come from a male patient aged 30 to 40 who had COVID-19 and was a kidney transplant recipient. After transplantation, some T cells may belong to the graft donor instead of the recipient.

This clonotype was observed many times. In DNA form, the CDR3 reads TGTGCCAGCAGCGTCGACCGTCCCATTTCAATTCGCACTGAAGCTTTCTTT. Amino acid sequence: CASSVDRPISIRTEAFF. The chain combines TRBV3-1 with TRBJ1-1, with D unresolved. This CDR3 spans 17 amino acids. Trimming left V 5 bases short and J 4 bases short, with 23 bases between. Germline CDR1 is LGHDT and CDR2 is YNNKEL (reference sequence).

In its sample, this clonotype was seen many times. The chain couples TRBV21-1 to TRBJ1-3; the DNA was not compared with TRBD1, the D call given in the table. TRBV21-1 is a pseudogene segment. The CDR3 runs to 17 residues. The CDR3 is CASSNRQAHGSGNTIYF. As DNA, the CDR3 is TGTGCCAGCAGCAATAGACAGGCTCACGGCTCTGGAAACACCATATATTTT.

This clonotype was observed many times. V gene TRBV7-9 combines with J gene TRBJ1-2; tentatively, D is TRBD1 (6 bases). Germline V gene sequence: CDR1 SEHNR, CDR2 FQNEAQ (reference sequence). CDR3 size: 16 residues. The V end was cut by 6 bases, the J end by 0 bases, with 17 bases between. The CDR3 DNA reads as TGTGCCAGCAGGGGCGGGGGCACAGGGACTAACTATGGCTACACCTTC. It specifies CASRGGGTGTNYGYTF.

This clonotype was picked up a small number of times. The CDR3 sequence is CASRARQGLIKNIQYF. The CDR3 bases are TGTGCCAGCAGGGCTAGACAGGGGTTGATAAAAAACATTCAGTACTTC. This chain links TRBV7-3 with TRBJ2-4; 8 bases match TRBD1. The ends lost 6 bases at V and 4 bases at J; junction bases unmatched: 11. CDR3 size: 16 residues. Per the germline V gene, CDR1 is SGHTA and CDR2 is FQGTGA.

Ten or more counts support this clonotype. CDR3 sequence: CASRGGGSYEQYF. For the CDR3, the DNA is TGTGCCAGCAGGGGGGGGGGTTCCTACGAGCAGTACTTC. The chain has TRBV2 and TRBJ2-7; 7 bases agree with TRBD2. J gave up 1 base and V 6 bases, and 3 bases lay outside the gene matches. Looked up from germline, CDR1 is SNHLY and CDR2 is FYNNEI. CDR3 length equals 13 residues.

As for this clonotype: A single base separates this from a much larger clone, so it may be a read error. The chain joins TRBV5-4 to TRBJ1-6, with D possibly being TRBD1 (5 bases). The CDR3 is 16 amino acids. The germline V gene encodes CDR1 SGHNT and CDR2 YYREEE (reference sequence). The CDR3 spells CANSMGPTLYNSPLHF. The CDR3 DNA is TGTGCCAACAGCATGGGACCAACGTTATACAATTCACCCCTCCACTTT.

At least ten counts were recorded for this clonotype. The rearrangement uses TRBV4-1 and TRBJ1-5, with D hard to call. The CDR3 loop spans 18 amino acids. Trimming removed 1 base from V and 2 bases from J, with 18 bases in between. Germline-derived CDR1 and CDR2 are MGHRA and YSYEKL. For the CDR3, the DNA is TGCGCCAGCAGCCAAGTGGGTCGAGTAGGTGGTGGCAATCAGCCCCAGCATTTT. It encodes CASSQVGRVGGGNQPQHF.

This clonotype was recorded many times. In DNA, the CDR3 is TGTGCCAGCAGCCATAGATATGGCCAAGAGACCCAGTACTTC. Amino acids: CASSHRYGQETQYF. This chain joins TRBV11-2 and TRBJ2-5, with no clear D. Deletions cut 5 bases from V and 1 base from J, with 11 bases between. The CDR3 covers 14 residues. Germline assignment: CDR1 SGHAT and CDR2 FQNNGV.

This clonotype appeared many times. This chain connects TRBV28 to TRBJ1-5; D gene uncertain. Germline CDR1 MDHEN, CDR2 SYDVKM. The CDR3 length is 13 residues. The ends were cut back, 3 bases at V and 5 bases at J, with 8 bases in the middle. This CDR3 reads CASSFSHYQPQHF. CDR3 DNA sequence: TGTGCCAGCAGTTTTTCCCACTATCAGCCCCAGCATTTT. Supplemented by reference TRBV28 and TRBJ1-5, the full variable domain reads DVKVTQSSRYLVKRTGEKVFLECVQDMDHENMFWYRQDPGLGLRLIYFSYDVKMKEKGDIPEGYSVSREKKERFSLILESASTNQTSMYLCASSFSHYQPQHFGDGTRLSIL.

This clonotype has ten or more counts. This sequence joins TRBV6-5 and TRBJ1-6; D may be TRBD1 (6 bases). With 5 bases removed from V and 9 bases from J, the gap between germline ends came to 11 bases. The CDR3 is 13 amino acids. Germline assignment: CDR1 MNHEY and CDR2 SVGAGI. The CDR3 loop reads CASSTGLSSPLHF. Here the CDR3 DNA reads TGTGCCAGCAGTACAGGGTTGAGTTCACCCCTCCACTTT.